A selection of T cell receptor beta chains follows, all from one sample in a study of blood T cell repertoires in COVID-19. Data came from immunoSEQ multiplex PCR; TCRdb stores just in-frame clones and leaves some out. The table includes hundreds of thousands of clones, approximately 87% detected once. Input material: PBMCs or T cells enriched from blood (not recorded which). The receptors here all came from a woman aged 50 to 60 who had recovered from COVID-19. CDR3s include the opening cysteine and the closing phenylalanine or tryptophan. The D gene is left open where the match is weak. Only some rows state a clone size, as once, few, many or a class for expanded clones.

J gene | D gene | V gene | clone size | CDR3 DNA | CDR3 protein
TRBJ1-4 | NA | TRBV19 | NA | TGTGCCAGTAGTACCCCGCCCAGGGGACGTAATGAAAAACTGTTTTTT | CASSTPPRGRNEKLFF
TRBJ1-1 | NA | TRBV14 | NA | TGTGCCAGCAGCCCACCCGGGGGTAGAACCACTGAAGCTTTCTTT | CASSPPGGRTTEAFF
TRBJ1-6 | NA | TRBV6-2/TRBV6-3 | NA | TGTGCCAGCAGTACGACAGCTAATTCACCCCTCCACTTT | CASSTTANSPLHF
TRBJ2-5 | NA | TRBV2 | NA | TGTGCCAGCAGTCGTGACGGGGGTGGTCAAGAGACCCAGTACTTC | CASSRDGGGQETQYF
TRBJ1-1 | TRBD1 | TRBV3-1/TRBV3-2 | once | TGTGCCAGCAGCCCCGGACAGGGGGAAGCTTTCTTT | CASSPGQGEAFF
TRBJ1-2 | NA | TRBV5-3 | NA | TGTGCCAGAAGCTGGGGAGGGACGTTCTATGGCTACACCTTC | CARSWGGTFYGYTF
TRBJ1-2 | NA | TRBV7-2 | NA | TGTGCCAGCAGCCCTACTTCTAACTATGGCTACACCTTC | CASSPTSNYGYTF
TRBJ1-1 | NA | TRBV29-1 | NA | TGCAGCGTCTCACTTGACGGTCGCGGCACTGAAGCTTTCTTT | CSVSLDGRGTEAFF
TRBJ1-2 | TRBD1 | TRBV19 | few | TGTGCCAGTAGTATATATGGGACAGGGAGCTTCAACTATGGCTACACCTTC | CASSIYGTGSFNYGYTF
TRBJ2-1 | TRBD2 | TRBV28 | NA | TGTGCCAGCAGTTTCGGACTAGCGGAGTTCTTC | CASSFGLAEFF
TRBJ2-2 | TRBD2 | TRBV10-2 | NA | TGCGCCAGCCTTGGTTATAAGCTAGGGACTAGGTACACCGGGGAGCTGTTTTTT | CASLGYKLGTRYTGELFF
TRBJ2-5 | NA | TRBV5-1 | NA | TGCGCCAGCAGCCGGGACAATCATCAAGAGACCCAGTACTTC | CASSRDNHQETQYF
TRBJ1-1 | NA | TRBV4-1 | NA | TGCGCCAGCAGCCAGTTCCCCCAAATATTTGACATGGCTTTCTTT | CASSQFPQIFDMAFF
TRBJ2-3 | NA | TRBV7-9 | NA | TGTGCCAGCAGCTTAGCGGAGGCTAACACAGATACGCAGTATTTT | CASSLAEANTDTQYF
TRBJ1-5 | NA | TRBV2 | few | TGTGCCAGCAGTGATGACTCAGGTTGGGGAGAAGCCAATCAGCCCCAGCATTTT | CASSDDSGWGEANQPQHF
TRBJ1-5 | NA | TRBV4-2 | NA | TGTGCCAGCAGCCAAGTCGGGGGGACCCTAGGGCCCCAGCATTTT | CASSQVGGTLGPQHF